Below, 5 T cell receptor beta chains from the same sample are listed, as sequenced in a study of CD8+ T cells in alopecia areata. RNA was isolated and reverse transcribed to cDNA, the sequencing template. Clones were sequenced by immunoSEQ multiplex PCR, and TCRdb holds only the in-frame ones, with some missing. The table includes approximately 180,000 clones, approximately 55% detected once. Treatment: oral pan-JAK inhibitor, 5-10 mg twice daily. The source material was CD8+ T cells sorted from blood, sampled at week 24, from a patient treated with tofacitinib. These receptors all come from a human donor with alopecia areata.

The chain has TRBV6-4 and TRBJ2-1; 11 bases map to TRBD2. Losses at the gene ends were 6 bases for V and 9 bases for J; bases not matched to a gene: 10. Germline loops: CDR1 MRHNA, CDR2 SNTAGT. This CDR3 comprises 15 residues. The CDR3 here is CASRKNSGGETEQFF. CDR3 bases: TGTGCCAGCAGGAAGAATAGCGGGGGGGAAACTGAGCAGTTCTTC.

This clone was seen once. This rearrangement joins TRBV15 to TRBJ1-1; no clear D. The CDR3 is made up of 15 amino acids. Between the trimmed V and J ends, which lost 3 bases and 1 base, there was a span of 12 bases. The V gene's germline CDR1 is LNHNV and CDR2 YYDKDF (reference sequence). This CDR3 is CATSRSNLGNTEAFF. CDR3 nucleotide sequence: TGTGCCACCAGCAGGTCAAACTTGGGGAACACTGAAGCTTTCTTT.

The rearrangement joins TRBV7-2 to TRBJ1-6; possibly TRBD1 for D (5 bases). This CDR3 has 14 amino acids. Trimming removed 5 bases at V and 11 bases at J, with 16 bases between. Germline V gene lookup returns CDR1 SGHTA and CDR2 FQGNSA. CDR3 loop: CASSIRDSPAPLHF. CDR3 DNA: TGTGCCAGCAGCATCCGGGACTCCCCTGCACCCCTCCACTTT.

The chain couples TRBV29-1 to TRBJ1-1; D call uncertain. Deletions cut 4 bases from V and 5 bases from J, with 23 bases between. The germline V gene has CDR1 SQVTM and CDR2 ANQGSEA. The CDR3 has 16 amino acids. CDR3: CSVVGLQEDAATEAFF. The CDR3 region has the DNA TGCAGCGTTGTTGGGCTTCAGGAAGATGCGGCAACTGAAGCTTTCTTT. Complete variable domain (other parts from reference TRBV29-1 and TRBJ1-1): SAVISQKPSRDICQRGTSLTIQCQVDSQVTMMFWYRQQPGQSLTLIATANQGSEATYESGFVIDKFPISRPNLTFSTLTVSNMSPEDSSIYLCSVVGLQEDAATEAFFGQGTRLTVV.

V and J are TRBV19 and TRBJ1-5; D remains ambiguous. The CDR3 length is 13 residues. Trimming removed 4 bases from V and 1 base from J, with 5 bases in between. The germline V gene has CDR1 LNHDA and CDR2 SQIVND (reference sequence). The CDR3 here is CASSKDSNQPQHF. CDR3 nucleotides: TGTGCCAGTAGTAAGGACAGCAATCAGCCCCAGCATTTT.